This T cell receptor beta chain derives from a study of T cell clones after liver transplantation. The wider study: Immunosuppression withdrawal was tried within 2 years after liver transplantation in this trial. As an antigen-independent comparator, third-party-reactive TCRbeta sequences came from pre-transplant mixed lymphocyte reactions. Regarding the study as a whole: Donor-reactive sequences fell more than third party-reactive ones, suggesting partial deletion.

Some clones are missing from TCRdb's copy, which holds only in-frame ones; the method was immunoSEQ multiplex PCR. Of about 76,000 clones in the sample, approximately 82% were seen once. In the case of this clone: Its antigen remains unidentified.

J was trimmed by 5 bases and V by 2 bases; bases with no gene match: 14. There are 17 residues in the CDR3. The germline CDR1 and CDR2 sequences are KGHSH and LQKENI. The sequence came from a human patient who received a liver transplant. The graft donor may account for some of the T cells. This chain connects TRBV18 to TRBJ2-7; 8 positions match TRBD1. The material sequenced was CD4+ T cells from blood, taken at the 22-month timepoint. CDR3 nucleotide sequence: TGTGCCAGCTCACCAAGTGCAGGACAGGGCCAGTTCCACGAGCAGTACTTC. It codes for CASSPSAGQGQFHEQYF.